This TCR beta chain was obtained from a study of blood T cell repertoires in COVID-19. Only in-frame clones appear in the TCRdb table, and some are missing; sequencing was by immunoSEQ multiplex PCR. The profile covers 300,000 to 400,000 clones, with 80% to 90% appearing a single time and around 4.5% taken by the ten largest. Germline CDR1 is SGHKS and CDR2 is YYEKEE (reference sequence). The ends were cut back, 4 bases at V and 2 bases at J, with 12 bases in the middle. The CDR3 runs to 14 residues. The TCR originated in a woman aged 35 to 49 with acute COVID-19. The specimen sequenced was PBMCs or T cells enriched from blood (not recorded which). The chain uses TRBV5-5 and TRBJ2-5; D perhaps matches TRBD2 (6 bases). CDR3 in DNA: TGTGCCAGCAGCCCCGGGACTTGGCAAGAGACCCAGTACTTC. This encodes CASSPGTWQETQYF. Together with reference TRBV5-5 and TRBJ2-5, the CDR3 gives the full variable domain: DAGVTQSPTHLIKTRGQQVTLRCSPISGHKSVSWYQQVLGQGPQFIFQYYEKEERGRGNFPDRFSARQFPNYSSELNVNALLLGDSALYLCASSPGTWQETQYFGPGTRLLVL.